This record concerns one T cell receptor beta chain sequence. This sample was included in a study of technical replicates of blood from a few donors. Germline-derived CDR1 and CDR2 are MNHNS and SASEGT. CDR3 size: 12 residues. The ends were cut back, 7 bases at V and 8 bases at J, with 14 bases in the middle. TCRdb's table, derived via immunoSEQ multiplex PCR, lists solely in-frame clones and lacks some. Here the sample spans tens of thousands of clones, 92% being singletons. The chain uses TRBV6-1 and TRBJ1-2; D gene uncertain. This clonotype was sampled from a human donor in good health. Sequenced: T cells isolated from PBMCs. This chain's CDR3 is CASTLWEAGYTF. The CDR3 nucleotides read TGTGCCAGCACGCTATGGGAGGCCGGCTACACCTTC.